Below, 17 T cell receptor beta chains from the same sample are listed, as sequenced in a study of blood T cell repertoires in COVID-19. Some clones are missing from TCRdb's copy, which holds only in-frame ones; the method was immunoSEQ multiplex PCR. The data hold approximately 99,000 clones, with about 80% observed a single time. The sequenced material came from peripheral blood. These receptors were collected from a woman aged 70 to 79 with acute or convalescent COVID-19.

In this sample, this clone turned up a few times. CDR3 region: CASLGMEGGTDTQYF. In nucleotides, the CDR3 is TGTGCCAGCCTGGGAATGGAGGGAGGCACAGATACGCAGTATTTT. This chain joins TRBV2 and TRBJ2-3; possible D gene TRBD2, 6 bases. The ends were cut back, 8 bases at V and 1 base at J, with 16 bases in the middle. CDR1 SNHLY and CDR2 FYNNEI come from the germline V gene. The CDR3 covers 15 residues.

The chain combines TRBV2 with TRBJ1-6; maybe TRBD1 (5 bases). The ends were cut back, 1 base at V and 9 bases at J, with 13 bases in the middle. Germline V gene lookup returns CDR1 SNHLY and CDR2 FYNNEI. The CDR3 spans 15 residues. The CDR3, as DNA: TGTGCCAGCAGTGAAGACAGGCCTACAGTTTCACCCCTCCACTTT. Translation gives CASSEDRPTVSPLHF.

In DNA, the CDR3 is TGTGCCAGCAGCCAAGATGAGGCGGGTGCAGCCAAAAACATTCAGTACTTC. Translating gives CASSQDEAGAAKNIQYF. This chain uses TRBV4-2 with TRBJ2-4; tentatively, D is TRBD2 (5 bases). CDR1 is LGHNA, CDR2 YNFKEQ, per germline. Trimming took off 0 bases at V and 0 bases at J, with 12 bases between the two ends. CDR3 length: 17 amino acids.

CDR3 sequence reads: CASSQVTGPGYTF. Written as DNA, the CDR3 is TGCGCCAGCAGCCAAGTGACAGGTCCTGGCTACACCTTC. The chain couples TRBV4-1 to TRBJ1-2, with D tentatively TRBD1 (6 bases). Trimming pared 1 base from V and 7 bases from J, leaving 10 bases between. This CDR3 has 13 amino acids. Germline CDR1 MGHRA, CDR2 YSYEKL.

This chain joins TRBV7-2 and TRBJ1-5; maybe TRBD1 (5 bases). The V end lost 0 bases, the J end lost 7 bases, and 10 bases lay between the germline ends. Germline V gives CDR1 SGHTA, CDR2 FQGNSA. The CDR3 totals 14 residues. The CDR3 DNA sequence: TGTGCCAGCAGCTTAGCGGGGGGAGGGCAGCCCCAGCATTTT. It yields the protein CASSLAGGGQPQHF.

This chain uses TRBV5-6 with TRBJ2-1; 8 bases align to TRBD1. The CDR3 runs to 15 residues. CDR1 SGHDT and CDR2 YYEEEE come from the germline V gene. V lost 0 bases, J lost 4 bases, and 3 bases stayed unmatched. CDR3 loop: CASSLDRGIYNEQFF. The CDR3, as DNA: TGTGCCAGCAGCTTGGACAGGGGGATTTACAATGAGCAGTTCTTC.

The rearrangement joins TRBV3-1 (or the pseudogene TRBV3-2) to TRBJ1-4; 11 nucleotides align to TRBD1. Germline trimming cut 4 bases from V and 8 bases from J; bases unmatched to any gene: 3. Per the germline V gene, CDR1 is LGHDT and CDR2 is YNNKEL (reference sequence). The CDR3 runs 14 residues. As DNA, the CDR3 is TGTGCCAGCAGCCTAAGGACAGGGGGCGAAAAACTGTTTTTT. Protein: CASSLRTGGEKLFF.

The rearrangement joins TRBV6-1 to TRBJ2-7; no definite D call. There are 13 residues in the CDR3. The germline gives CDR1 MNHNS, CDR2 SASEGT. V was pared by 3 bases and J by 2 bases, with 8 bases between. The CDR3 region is CASSEHSPYEQYV. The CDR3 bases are TGTGCCAGCAGTGAGCACAGCCCCTACGAGCAGTACGTC.

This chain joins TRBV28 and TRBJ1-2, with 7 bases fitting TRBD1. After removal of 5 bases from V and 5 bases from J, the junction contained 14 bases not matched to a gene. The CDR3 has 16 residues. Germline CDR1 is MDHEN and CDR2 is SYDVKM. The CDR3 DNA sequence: TGTGCCAGCAGTCATACAGGGGACTCACTGTTTTATGGCTACACCTTC. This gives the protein CASSHTGDSLFYGYTF.

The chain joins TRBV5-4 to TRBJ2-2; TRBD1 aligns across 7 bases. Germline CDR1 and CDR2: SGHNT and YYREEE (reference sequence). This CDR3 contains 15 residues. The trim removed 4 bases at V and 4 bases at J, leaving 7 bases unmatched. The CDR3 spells CASSREGASTGELFF. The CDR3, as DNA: TGTGCCAGCAGCCGTGAGGGGGCGTCCACCGGGGAGCTGTTTTTT.

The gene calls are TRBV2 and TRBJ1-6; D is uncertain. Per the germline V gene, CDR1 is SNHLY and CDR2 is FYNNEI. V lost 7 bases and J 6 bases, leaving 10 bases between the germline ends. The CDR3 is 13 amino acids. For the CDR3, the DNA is TGTGCCAGCATCGCAGCGATTAATTCACCCCTCCACTTT. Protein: CASIAAINSPLHF.

For the CDR3, the DNA is TGCGCCAGCAGCCCACAGGGCGGGAACACTGAAGCTTTCTTT. It specifies CASSPQGGNTEAFF. The chain recombines TRBV5-1 with TRBJ1-1, with D possibly being TRBD1 (6 bases). CDR3 size: 14 residues. V lost 4 bases and J 1 base, leaving 11 bases between the germline ends. Per the germline V gene, CDR1 is SGHRS and CDR2 is YFSETQ.

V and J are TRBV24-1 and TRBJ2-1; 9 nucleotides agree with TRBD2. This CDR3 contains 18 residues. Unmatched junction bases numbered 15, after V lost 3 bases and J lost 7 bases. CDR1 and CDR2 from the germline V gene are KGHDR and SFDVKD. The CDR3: CATSDPTWVAGDPNEQFF. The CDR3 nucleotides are TGTGCCACCAGTGATCCAACGTGGGTAGCGGGAGATCCGAATGAGCAGTTCTTC.

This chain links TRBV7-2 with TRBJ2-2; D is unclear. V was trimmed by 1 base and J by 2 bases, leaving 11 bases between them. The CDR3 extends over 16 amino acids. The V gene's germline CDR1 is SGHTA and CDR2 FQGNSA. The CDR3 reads CASSLGAALNTGELFF. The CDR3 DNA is TGTGCCAGCAGCTTAGGTGCGGCCTTAAACACCGGGGAGCTGTTTTTT.

The CDR3 coding sequence is TGCGCCAGCAGCCAAGATGAGCCCCAGGGATACCAAGAGACCCAGTACTTC. This encodes CASSQDEPQGYQETQYF. V usage is TRBV4-1 and J usage is TRBJ2-5; D may be TRBD1 (5 bases). Germline assignment: CDR1 MGHRA and CDR2 YSYEKL. The CDR3 totals 17 residues. V lost 0 bases to trimming and J lost 0 bases, with 14 bases between them.

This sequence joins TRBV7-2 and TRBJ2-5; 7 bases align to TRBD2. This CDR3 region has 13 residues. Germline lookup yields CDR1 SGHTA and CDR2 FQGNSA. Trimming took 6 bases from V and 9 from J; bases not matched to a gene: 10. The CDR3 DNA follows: TGTGCCAGCAGATACTCTGGTCGGGAGGCCCAGTACTTC. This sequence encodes CASRYSGREAQYF. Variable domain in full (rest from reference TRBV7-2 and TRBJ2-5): GAGVSQSPSNKVTEKGKDVELRCDPISGHTALYWYRQSLGQGLEFLIYFQGNSAPDKSGLPSDRFSAERTGGSVSTLTIQRTQQEDSAVYLCASRYSGREAQYFGPGTRLLVL.

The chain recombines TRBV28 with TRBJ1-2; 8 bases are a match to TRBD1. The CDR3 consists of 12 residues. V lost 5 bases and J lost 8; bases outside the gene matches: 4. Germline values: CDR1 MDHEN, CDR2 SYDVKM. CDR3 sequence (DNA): TGTGCCAGCAGTGCACAGGGGGGAGGCTACACCTTC. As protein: CASSAQGGGYTF.